This TCR beta chain comes out of a study of CXCR3-negative and CXCR3-positive naive CD8 T cells. Across the whole study: There were about 135 million TRB reads altogether, and each library had about 1.5 +/- 0.3 million of them.

Every individual CD8+ T cell subset underwent sorting in triplicate at 250,000 to 300,000 cells apiece. In preparing the TRB cDNA libraries, 5' RACE with UMI labels was used. From the 5' RACE reads, TCRdb lists one entry per CDR3 protein and no DNA. The sample totals about 8,300 distinct CDR3 sequences. The CDR3 length is 14 residues. CDR1 is SGHVS and CDR2 is FNYEAQ in the germline V gene. Sequenced: naive CXCR3- CD8+ T cells from blood. Specified subset: CD45RO-CCR7+CD27+CD95- naive CD8+ T cells lacking CXCR3 (TNR3-). The chain carries TRBV7-6 and TRBJ2-1; TCRdb names TRBD1, which stays unverified in the absence of DNA. The origin of this receptor is a human donor in good health. Some clones in this sample may be carry-over from other donors' samples. CDR3 sequence reads: CASSLWTGMDEQFF.